The clone carrying this TCR beta chain was seen more than once but under ten times. The antigen remains undetermined. CDR3 length: 14 residues. V shed 7 bases and J 6 bases; nucleotides not matched to a gene: 6. The V gene's germline CDR1 is SGHNT and CDR2 YENEEA. One to two pinch biopsies were taken from the rectum during colonoscopy. Sequencing was at survey level. The protocol was immunoSEQ multiplex PCR, while the TCRdb copy is restricted to in-frame clones and leaves out a portion. The table records about 36,000 clones, around 73% of them present only once. This entry is derived from a study of pediatric ulcerative colitis. The study, taken as a whole, reports: No controls had the two rectal clonotypes shared by ulcerative colitis patients.

The source material was gut tissue. The gene calls are TRBV11-3 and TRBJ2-2; 9 bases align to TRBD1. The receptor was derived from a boy between 10 and 17 years old with moderate ulcerative colitis. The CDR3 DNA reads as TGTGCCAGCAACCACCGGGACAGGGCCGGGGAGCTGTTTTTT. It codes for CASNHRDRAGELFF.